This T cell receptor (beta chain) originates from a study of T cell responses to AZD1222 COVID-19 vaccine. Study-wide findings and caveats: Donors, mostly white British, included more females; clonal diversity was possibly underestimated. The number of AZD1222 recipients seropositive at baseline was only 6 or 7.

TCRdb's copy holds only in-frame clones and misses some; the assay was immunoSEQ multiplex PCR. The sample shows roughly 140,000 clones, 94% of them seen only once. To note about this clone: Antigen: not known. This sample also contains other DNA sequences that code for the same CDR3.

This CDR3 has 16 amino acids. Germline-derived CDR1 and CDR2 are SGHAT and FQNNGV. V was clipped by 5 bases and J by 4 bases, with 18 bases between them. Material: peripheral blood, obtained on day 0 of AZD1222 vaccination. The receptor's source is an adult in good health. The chain links TRBV11-2 to TRBJ1-5; D uncertain. The CDR3 sequence is CASSLGRSVSNQPQHF. The CDR3 region has the DNA TGTGCCAGCAGCCTGGGGAGGAGCGTTAGTAATCAGCCCCAGCATTTT.